Sequencing of this T cell receptor (beta chain) was carried out in a study of blood T cells in healthy people across ages (dated by TCRdb to the mid-2010s). Turning to the overall study: Template switching captured roughly one uniquely barcoded TCR beta cDNA molecule per two T cells in model experiments. Two additional independent replicas of 1 million unique cDNA reads from the same blood draw were analyzed for two donors (one aged 18 to 30 and one aged 80 or older). Donors of different ages were randomly distributed across sequencing lanes to avoid experimental bias. The donors were divided into four age groups: young (average 16 years), middle-aged (about 39), aged (about 56) and long-lived (roughly 82). The study measured age-related changes in TCR beta repertoire diversity using deep sequencing normalized with unique cDNA molecular identifiers. Findings and caveats that apply to the study as a whole: Compared with the aged group, more naive CD4+ T cells, fewer expanded clones and increased TCR diversity were shown by the long-lived group, suggesting age selection. The CMV infection status of donors was not known, potentially confounding age-related changes in expanded clonotypes. Since profiling was done on bulk unsorted PBMCs, naive and antigen-experienced compartments could not be conclusively compared. Estimates of total diversity based on one million sequenced T cells were considered lower bounds and underestimates. A strong correlation was found between observed TCR beta diversity and the percentage of naive T cells measured by flow cytometry. As age increased, observed TCR beta diversity per million T cells dropped in a roughly linear way, and a significant reduction was already evident by age about 40.

Counted from cysteine to phenylalanine, this CDR3 has 15 amino acids. Of the read, only the CDR3 DNA is kept; its 45 bases are in frame from base 1. The germline V gene sets CDR1 to MGHRA and CDR2 to YSYEKL. The V and J ends are trimmed by 2 bases and 3 bases, leaving 14 bases between them. Note on this clonotype: The clone's antigen remains unknown. Qualities for individual bases were not recorded, and no much larger clone is one base off.

Library preparation employed 5' RACE. Sequencing relied on an Illumina HiSeq 2500. A second roughly 6 to 12 cycle PCR used a sample-barcoded 5' primer and a J-beta primer mix. A template-switch 5' adaptor carrying 12 random nucleotides introduced a unique molecular identifier onto each TCR beta cDNA molecule. Each sample yielded at least 3 million CDR3-containing paired-end reads. First-strand cDNA synthesis was performed from all RNA using the Mint cDNA synthesis kit, with priming by a TRBC-specific oligonucleotide. Following uracil-DNA glycosylase treatment, all cDNA underwent a first 18-cycle PCR with the universal primers M1SS and BC2_uni_R. The source study handled its data this way. For normalization, 1 million high-quality reads, each with a distinct molecular identifier, were randomly selected from each sample. Reads sharing molecular identifiers were discarded rather than binned into consensus sequences. MiTCR, with a Q25 quality threshold and the strictest error-elimination algorithm, was used for CDR3 identification, clonotype clustering and error correction. A nonparametric unseen species model with Euler transformation was used to estimate a lower bound on total TCR beta diversity. TCRdb itself trimmed the public reads at Q25 with fastp, ran MiXCR and retained productive beta chains. Rows are combined by CDR3 protein, so each entry shows the most common genes and DNA. These V and J calls are TCRdb output, not the study's own analysis. Within this sample are fewer than 2,000,000 distinct CDR3 sequences, with 34% of them counted one time only. Around 11% of the sample is taken by the ten largest.

The donors were some 36 Caucasian individuals from Russia, aged 6 to 90 years, who were systemically healthy. Each donor gave ten milliliters of peripheral blood, collected into EDTA-treated Vacutainer tubes. Ficoll-Paque density-gradient centrifugation was used to isolate PBMCs, with at least 6.5 million per sample. Total RNA was extracted from PBMCs with Trizol reagent, with at least 6 micrograms obtained per sample. For every donor, an aliquot of PBMCs went through flow cytometry to measure the percentages of naive CD45RAhigh/CD27high T cells. The receptor comes from a woman in her 30s in good health. Recombination linked TRBV4-1 to TRBJ2-7, with TRBD1 as a weak D call on 6 bases. Sequencing was done on a sample of blood. The CDR3 amino acid sequence is: CASSQRRGLGYEQYF. The DNA reads TGCGCCAGCAGCCAACGCAGGGGTTTAGGCTACGAGCAGTACTTC.